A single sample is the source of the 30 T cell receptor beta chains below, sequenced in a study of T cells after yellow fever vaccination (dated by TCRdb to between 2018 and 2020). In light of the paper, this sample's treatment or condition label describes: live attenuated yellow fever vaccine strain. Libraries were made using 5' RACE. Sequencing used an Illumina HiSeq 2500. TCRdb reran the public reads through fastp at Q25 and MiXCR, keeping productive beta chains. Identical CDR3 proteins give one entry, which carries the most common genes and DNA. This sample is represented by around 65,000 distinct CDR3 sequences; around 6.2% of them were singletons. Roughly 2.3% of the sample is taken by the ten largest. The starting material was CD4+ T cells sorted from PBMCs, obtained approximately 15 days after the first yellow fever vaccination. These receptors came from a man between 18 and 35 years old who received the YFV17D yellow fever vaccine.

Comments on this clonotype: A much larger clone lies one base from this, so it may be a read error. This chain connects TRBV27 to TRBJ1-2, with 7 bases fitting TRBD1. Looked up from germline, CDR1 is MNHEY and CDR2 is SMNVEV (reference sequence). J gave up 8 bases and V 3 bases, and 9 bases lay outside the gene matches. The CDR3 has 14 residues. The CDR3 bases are TGTGCCAGCAGTTTTAAGACAGGGATAGGAGGCTACACCTTC. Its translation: CASSFKTGIGGYTF.

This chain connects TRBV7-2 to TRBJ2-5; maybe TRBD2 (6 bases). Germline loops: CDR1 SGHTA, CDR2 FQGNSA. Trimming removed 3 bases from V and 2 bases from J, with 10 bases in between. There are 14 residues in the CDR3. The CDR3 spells CASSFYSGQETQYF. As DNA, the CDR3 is TGTGCCAGCAGCTTTTACAGCGGGCAAGAGACCCAGTACTTC.

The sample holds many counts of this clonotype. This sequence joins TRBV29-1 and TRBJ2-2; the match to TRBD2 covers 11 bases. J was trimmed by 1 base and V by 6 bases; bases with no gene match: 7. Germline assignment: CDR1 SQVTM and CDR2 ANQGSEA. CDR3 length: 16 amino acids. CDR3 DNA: TGCAGCGTCCGGTCCACTAGCGGGGGGAACACCGGGGAGCTGTTTTTT. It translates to CSVRSTSGGNTGELFF.

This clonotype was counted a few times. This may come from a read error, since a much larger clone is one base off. The CDR3 coding sequence is TGTGCCTGGAGAGCGGCCTTCCAAGAGACCCAGTACTTC. Amino acid sequence: CAWRAAFQETQYF. The genes are TRBV30 and TRBJ2-5; TRBD2 might be the D (5 bases). Looked up from germline, CDR1 is GTSNPN and CDR2 is SVGIG (reference sequence). The germline V and J ends were trimmed by 3 bases and 1 base, with 9 bases remaining between them. CDR3 length equals 13 residues.

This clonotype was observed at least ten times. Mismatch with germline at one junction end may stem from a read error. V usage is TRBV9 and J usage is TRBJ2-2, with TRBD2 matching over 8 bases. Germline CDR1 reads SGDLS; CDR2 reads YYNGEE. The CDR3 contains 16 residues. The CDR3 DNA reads TGTGCCAGCAGCGTCGATTCGGGGGGGAACGCCGGGGAGCTGTTTTTT. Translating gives CASSVDSGGNAGELFF.

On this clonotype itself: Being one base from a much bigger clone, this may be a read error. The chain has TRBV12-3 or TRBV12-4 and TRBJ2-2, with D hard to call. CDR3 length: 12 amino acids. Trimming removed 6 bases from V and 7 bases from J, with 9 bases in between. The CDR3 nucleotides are TGTGCCAGCAGAATGTCAGACGGGGAGCTGTTTTTT. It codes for CASRMSDGELFF.

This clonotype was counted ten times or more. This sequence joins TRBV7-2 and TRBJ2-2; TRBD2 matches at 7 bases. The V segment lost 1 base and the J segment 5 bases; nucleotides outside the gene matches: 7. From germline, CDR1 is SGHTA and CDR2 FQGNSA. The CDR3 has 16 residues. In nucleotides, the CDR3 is TGTGCCAGCAGCTTAGTGGGAGGGGATCGTACCGGGGAGCTGTTTTTT. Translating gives CASSLVGGDRTGELFF.

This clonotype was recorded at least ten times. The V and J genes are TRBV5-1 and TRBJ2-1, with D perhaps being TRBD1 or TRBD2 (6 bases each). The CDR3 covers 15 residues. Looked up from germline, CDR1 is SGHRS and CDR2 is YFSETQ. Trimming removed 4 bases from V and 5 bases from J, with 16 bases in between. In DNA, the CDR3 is TGCGCCAGCAGCAAGGAGGGGGTTTCGGACAATGAGCAGTTCTTC. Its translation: CASSKEGVSDNEQFF.

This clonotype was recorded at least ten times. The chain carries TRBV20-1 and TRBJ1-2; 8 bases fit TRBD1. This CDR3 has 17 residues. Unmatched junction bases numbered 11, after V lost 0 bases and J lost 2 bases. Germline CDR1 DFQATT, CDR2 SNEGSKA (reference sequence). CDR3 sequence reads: CSARDATGDYLNYGYTF. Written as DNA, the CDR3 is TGCAGTGCTAGAGATGCGACAGGGGACTACTTAAACTATGGCTACACCTTC.

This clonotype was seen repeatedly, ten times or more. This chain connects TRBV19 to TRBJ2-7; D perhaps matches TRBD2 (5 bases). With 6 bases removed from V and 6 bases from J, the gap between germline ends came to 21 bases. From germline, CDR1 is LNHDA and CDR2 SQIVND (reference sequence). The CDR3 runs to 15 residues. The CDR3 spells CASRPGIDWAGEQYF. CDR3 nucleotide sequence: TGTGCCAGTAGGCCCGGGATCGACTGGGCGGGCGAGCAGTACTTC.

The DNA of the CDR3 is TGTGCCAGCAGCCTTGGGCTCCTCTGCCGTGGATATAATTCACCCCTCCACTTT. Residues: CASSLGLLCRGYNSPLHF. The chain uses TRBV7-2 and TRBJ1-6; D unclear. CDR1 is SGHTA and CDR2 is FQGNSA in the germline V gene. There are 18 residues in the CDR3. V was cut by 5 bases and J by 4 bases, with 21 bases left in between.

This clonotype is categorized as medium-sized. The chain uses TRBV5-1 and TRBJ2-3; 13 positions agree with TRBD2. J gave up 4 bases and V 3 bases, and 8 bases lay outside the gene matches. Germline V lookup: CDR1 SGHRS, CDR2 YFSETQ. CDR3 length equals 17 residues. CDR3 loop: CASSSLGTSGGADTQYF. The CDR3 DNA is TGCGCCAGCAGCTCTTTAGGTACTAGCGGGGGGGCAGATACGCAGTATTTT.

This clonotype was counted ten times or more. CDR3 sequence reads: CASSWGYRTGSMRKLFF. For the CDR3, the DNA is TGTGCCAGCAGCTGGGGATACCGGACAGGGTCTATGCGAAAACTGTTTTTT. The chain couples TRBV7-2 to TRBJ1-4, with 8 bases aligning to TRBD1. Unmatched junction bases numbered 17, after V lost 4 bases and J lost 10 bases. The CDR3 is 17 amino acids. Germline V gene sequence: CDR1 SGHTA, CDR2 FQGNSA. Full variable domain (outside the CDR3, taken from reference TRBV7-2 and TRBJ1-4): GAGVSQSPSNKVTEKGKDVELRCDPISGHTALYWYRQSLGQGLEFLIYFQGNSAPDKSGLPSDRFSAERTGGSVSTLTIQRTQQEDSAVYLCASSWGYRTGSMRKLFFGSGTQLSVL.

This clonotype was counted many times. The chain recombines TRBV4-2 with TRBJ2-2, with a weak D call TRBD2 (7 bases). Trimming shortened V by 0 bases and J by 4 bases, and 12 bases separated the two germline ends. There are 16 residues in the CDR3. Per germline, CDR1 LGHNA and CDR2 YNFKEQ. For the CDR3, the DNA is TGTGCCAGCAGCCAAGAGGGGGGGGCCACCACCGGGGAGCTGTTTTTT. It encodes CASSQEGGATTGELFF.

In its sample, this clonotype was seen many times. The chain's CDR3 is CASSLESGGGKLFF. CDR3 DNA sequence: TGCGCCAGCAGCTTGGAGTCGGGCGGGGGAAAACTGTTTTTT. J is TRBJ1-4 and V is TRBV5-1, with D maybe TRBD1 (5 bases). The CDR3 sequence is 14 residues long. Trimming shortened V by 0 bases and J by 10 bases, and 13 bases separated the two germline ends. CDR1 is SGHRS and CDR2 is YFSETQ in the germline V gene.

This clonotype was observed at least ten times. CDR3 protein: CASSLASGGATDTQYF. CDR3 bases: TGTGCCAGCAGCCTCGCTAGCGGGGGGGCCACAGATACGCAGTATTTT. J is TRBJ2-3 and V is TRBV7-2, with 12 nucleotides matching TRBD2. Germline V gene sequence: CDR1 SGHTA, CDR2 FQGNSA. The J segment lost 2 bases and the V segment lost 5 bases, leaving 5 bases of the junction unmatched. The CDR3 sequence is 16 residues long.

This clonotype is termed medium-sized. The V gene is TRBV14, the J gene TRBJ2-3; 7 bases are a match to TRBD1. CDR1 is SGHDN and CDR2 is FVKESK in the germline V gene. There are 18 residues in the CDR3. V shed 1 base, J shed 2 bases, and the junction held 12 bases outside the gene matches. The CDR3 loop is CASSQVTPGRGYTDTQYF. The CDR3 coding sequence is TGTGCCAGCAGCCAAGTAACCCCTGGCAGGGGGTACACAGATACGCAGTATTTT. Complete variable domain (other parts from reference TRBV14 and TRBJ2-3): EAGVTQFPSHSVIEKGQTVTLRCDPISGHDNLYWYRRVMGKEIKFLLHFVKESKQDESGMPNNRFLAERTGGTYSTLKVQPAELEDSGVYFCASSQVTPGRGYTDTQYFGPGTRLTVL.

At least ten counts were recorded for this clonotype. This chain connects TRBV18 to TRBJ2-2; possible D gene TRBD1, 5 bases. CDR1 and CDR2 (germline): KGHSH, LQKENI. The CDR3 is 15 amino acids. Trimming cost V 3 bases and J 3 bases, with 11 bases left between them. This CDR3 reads CASSPRGADTGELFF. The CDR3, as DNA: TGTGCCAGCTCACCTAGGGGCGCGGACACCGGGGAGCTGTTTTTT.

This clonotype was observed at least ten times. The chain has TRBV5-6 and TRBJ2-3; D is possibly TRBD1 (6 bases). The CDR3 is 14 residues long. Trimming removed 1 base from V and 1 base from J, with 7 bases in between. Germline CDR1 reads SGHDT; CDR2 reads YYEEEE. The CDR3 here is CASSLPGGTDTQYF. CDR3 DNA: TGTGCCAGCAGCTTGCCAGGGGGCACAGATACGCAGTATTTT.

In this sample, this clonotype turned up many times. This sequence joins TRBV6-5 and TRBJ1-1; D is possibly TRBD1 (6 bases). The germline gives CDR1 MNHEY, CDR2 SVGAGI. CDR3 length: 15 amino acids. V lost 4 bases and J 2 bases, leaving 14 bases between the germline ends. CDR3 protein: CASSWGGASNTEAFF. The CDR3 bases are TGTGCCAGCAGTTGGGGGGGGGCCAGCAACACTGAAGCTTTCTTT.

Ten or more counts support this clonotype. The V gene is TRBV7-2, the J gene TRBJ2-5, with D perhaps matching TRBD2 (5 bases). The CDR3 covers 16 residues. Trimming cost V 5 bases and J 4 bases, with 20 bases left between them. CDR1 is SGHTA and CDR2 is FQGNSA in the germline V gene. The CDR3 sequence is CASSRGLPPRGETQYF. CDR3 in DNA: TGTGCCAGCAGCCGAGGACTGCCCCCCCGGGGAGAGACCCAGTACTTC.

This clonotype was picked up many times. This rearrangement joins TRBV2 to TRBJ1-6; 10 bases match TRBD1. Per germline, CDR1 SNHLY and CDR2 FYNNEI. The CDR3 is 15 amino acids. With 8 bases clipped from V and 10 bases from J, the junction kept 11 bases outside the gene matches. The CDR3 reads CASRDRGAAGSPLHF. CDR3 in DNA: TGTGCCAGCCGGGACAGGGGCGCCGCTGGGTCACCCCTCCACTTT.

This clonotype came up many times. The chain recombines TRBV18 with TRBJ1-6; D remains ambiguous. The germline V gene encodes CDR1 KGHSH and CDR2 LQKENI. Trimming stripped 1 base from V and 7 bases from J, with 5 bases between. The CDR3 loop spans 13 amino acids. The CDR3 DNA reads TGTGCCAGCTCACCACGTGAGAATTCACCCCTCCACTTT. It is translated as CASSPRENSPLHF.

CDR3 sequence reads: CASSPGTGQYF. The DNA for the CDR3 is TGTGCCAGCAGCCCCGGGACAGGGCAGTATTTT. V usage is TRBV28 and J usage is TRBJ2-3, with 8 nucleotides matching TRBD1. The CDR3 spans 11 residues. The germline CDR1 and CDR2 sequences are MDHEN and SYDVKM. The ends lost 6 bases at V and 11 bases at J; junction bases unmatched: 4.

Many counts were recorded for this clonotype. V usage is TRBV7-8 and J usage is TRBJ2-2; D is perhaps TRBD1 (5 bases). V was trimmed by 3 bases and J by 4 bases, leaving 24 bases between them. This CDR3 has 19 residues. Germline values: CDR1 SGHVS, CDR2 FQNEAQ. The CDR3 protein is CASSFKSGWVVGPTGELFF. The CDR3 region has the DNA TGTGCCAGCAGCTTTAAATCCGGCTGGGTCGTGGGGCCCACCGGGGAGCTGTTTTTT. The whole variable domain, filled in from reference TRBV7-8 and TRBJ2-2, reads GAGVSQSPRYKVAKRGQDVALRCDPISGHVSLFWYQQALGQGPEFLTYFQNEAQLDKSGLPSDRFFAERPEGSVSTLKIQRTQQEDSAVYLCASSFKSGWVVGPTGELFFGEGSRLTVL.

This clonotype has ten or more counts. Written as DNA, the CDR3 is TGTGCCAGCAGTTACTCGGCAGGGAAAATGAACACTGAAGCTTTCTTT. Amino acids: CASSYSAGKMNTEAFF. V is TRBV6-2 or TRBV6-3 and J is TRBJ1-1; perhaps TRBD1 as D (5 bases). In germline, CDR1 is MNHEY, CDR2 SVGEGT. The CDR3 runs to 16 residues. The germline V and J ends were trimmed by 0 bases and 0 bases, with 11 bases remaining between them.

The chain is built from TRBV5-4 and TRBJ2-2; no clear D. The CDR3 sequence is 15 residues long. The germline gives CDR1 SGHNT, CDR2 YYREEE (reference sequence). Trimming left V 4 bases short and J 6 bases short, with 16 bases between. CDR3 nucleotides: TGTGCCAGCAGCCCCCGGGCCAGCGTCGCCGGGGAGCTGTTTTTT. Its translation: CASSPRASVAGELFF. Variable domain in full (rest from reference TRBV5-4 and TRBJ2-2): ETGVTQSPTHLIKTRGQQVTLRCSSQSGHNTVSWYQQALGQGPQFIFQYYREEENGRGNFPPRFSGLQFPNYSSELNVNALELDDSALYLCASSPRASVAGELFFGEGSRLTVL.

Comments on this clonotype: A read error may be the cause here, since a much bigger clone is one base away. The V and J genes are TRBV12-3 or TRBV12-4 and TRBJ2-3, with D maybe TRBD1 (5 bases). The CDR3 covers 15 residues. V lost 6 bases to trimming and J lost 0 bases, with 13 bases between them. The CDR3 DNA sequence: TGTGCCAGCAGCCCCTGGGGCGGTAGCACAGATACGCAGTATTTT. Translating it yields CASSPWGGSTDTQYF.

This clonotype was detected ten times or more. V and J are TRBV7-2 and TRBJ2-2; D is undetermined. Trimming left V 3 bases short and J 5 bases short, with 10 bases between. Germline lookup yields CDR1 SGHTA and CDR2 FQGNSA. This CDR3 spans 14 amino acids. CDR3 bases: TGTGCCAGCAGCTTTTTTAGAGGTACCGGGGAGCTGTTTTTT. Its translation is CASSFFRGTGELFF.

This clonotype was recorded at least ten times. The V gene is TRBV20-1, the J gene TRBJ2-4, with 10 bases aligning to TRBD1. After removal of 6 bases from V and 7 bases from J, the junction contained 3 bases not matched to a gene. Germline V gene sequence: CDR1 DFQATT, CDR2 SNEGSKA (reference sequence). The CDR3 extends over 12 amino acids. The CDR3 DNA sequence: TGCAGTGCAGCGGACAGGGGGAACATTCAGTACTTC. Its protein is CSAADRGNIQYF.